The 8 T cell receptor beta chains presented below share a single source sample, sequenced in a study of OX40 agonist ivuxolimab in advanced cancers. Profiling relied on immunoSEQ multiplex PCR, and the TCRdb table lists in-frame clones only, not all of them. Of 45,000 to 50,000 clones detected, roughly 89% appear once; the ten largest clones hold around 6%. This material consisted of CD4+ or CD8+ T cells sorted from blood, taken in a trial of the OX40 agonist ivuxolimab. The receptor set was obtained from an adult with an advanced solid tumor such as melanoma, head and neck, liver or kidney cancer.

V gene TRBV6-6 combines with J gene TRBJ2-5; 7 nucleotides match TRBD2. This CDR3 has 15 amino acids. Germline CDR1 is MNHNY and CDR2 is SVGAGI (reference sequence). Trimming at V came to 2 bases and at J to 8 bases, leaving 11 bases not matched to a gene. The chain's CDR3 is CASSYKDGGGVTQYF. The CDR3 DNA reads as TGTGCCAGCAGTTACAAGGATGGGGGGGGAGTCACCCAGTACTTC.

A word on this clone: This specimen includes other DNA sequences encoding the same CDR3. This sequence joins TRBV6-5 and TRBJ1-1, with no clear D. The CDR3 consists of 13 residues. CDR1 MNHEY and CDR2 SVGAGI come from the germline V gene. The V end was cut by 6 bases, the J end by 1 base, with 9 bases between. CDR3: CASSQSGNTEAFF. Here the CDR3 DNA reads TGTGCCAGCAGCCAAAGTGGGAACACTGAAGCTTTCTTT.

V gene TRBV4-1 combines with J gene TRBJ2-2, with 8 positions matching TRBD1. The germline gives CDR1 MGHRA, CDR2 YSYEKL. This CDR3 is 17 amino acids long. J lost 5 bases, V lost 2 bases, and 10 bases had no gene match. The CDR3 sequence is CASSQIPGQDMTGELFF. The CDR3 nucleotides read TGCGCCAGCAGCCAAATCCCGGGACAGGATATGACCGGGGAGCTGTTTTTT.

The chain carries TRBV28 and TRBJ1-1; D gene ambiguous. Trimming stripped 2 bases from V and 5 bases from J, with 9 bases between. The CDR3 runs to 13 residues. CDR1 is MDHEN, CDR2 SYDVKM, per germline. CDR3 nucleotides: TGTGCCAGCAGTTTAGTCAGTGGTACTGAAGCTTTCTTT. This sequence encodes CASSLVSGTEAFF. The full variable domain, with the rest looked up from reference TRBV28 and TRBJ1-1, is DVKVTQSSRYLVKRTGEKVFLECVQDMDHENMFWYRQDPGLGLRLIYFSYDVKMKEKGDIPEGYSVSREKKERFSLILESASTNQTSMYLCASSLVSGTEAFFGQGTRLTVV.

This chain links TRBV27 with TRBJ2-7, with D perhaps given as TRBD1 or TRBD2 (6 bases each). The CDR3 consists of 16 residues. The ends were cut back, 4 bases at V and 4 bases at J, with 20 bases in the middle. In germline, CDR1 is MNHEY, CDR2 SMNVEV (reference sequence). CDR3 nucleotides: TGTGCCAGCAGTTGGGACGGGGGAACAGGGCTATACGAGCAGTACTTC. As protein: CASSWDGGTGLYEQYF.

The chain links TRBV27 to TRBJ1-5; no clear D gene. Deletions cut 1 base from V and 1 base from J, with 11 bases between. The length of the CDR3 is 16 residues. Per germline, CDR1 MNHEY and CDR2 SMNVEV (reference sequence). The chain's CDR3 is CASSLFGPGSNQPQHF. CDR3 sequence (DNA): TGTGCCAGCAGTTTATTTGGGCCGGGGAGCAATCAGCCCCAGCATTTT.

The V and J genes are TRBV4-1 and TRBJ1-1, with D possibly TRBD1 on 5 matching bases. The V gene lost 0 bases and the J gene lost 5 bases, with 13 bases spanning the gap. Per the germline V gene, CDR1 is MGHRA and CDR2 is YSYEKL. CDR3 length equals 15 residues. CDR3 residues: CASSQDRGLGTEAFF. CDR3 in DNA: TGCGCCAGCAGCCAAGATCGGGGCCTGGGGACTGAAGCTTTCTTT.

The chain links TRBV5-1 to TRBJ1-2, with 7 bases identical to TRBD1. The CDR3 totals 14 residues. V lost 0 bases and J lost 6; bases outside the gene matches: 5. The germline gives CDR1 SGHRS, CDR2 YFSETQ. The CDR3 DNA follows: TGCGCCAGCAGCTTGGTATCAGGGGGTGATGGCTACACCTTC. Translation gives CASSLVSGGDGYTF.